This paragraph reports one T cell receptor beta chain. According to the study, genomic DNA was the template for TCR beta VDJ and CDR3 profiling. Using its own MiXCR run on the reads, TCRdb lists one record per CDR3 protein. The sample holds 150,000 to 200,000 distinct CDR3 sequences; approximately 60% are singletons and the top ten take about 41%. The data are from a study of CD8+CD57+ T cells in acquired aplastic anemia. Sequenced: sorted CD4+, CD8+, or CD8+CD57+ T cells (not recorded which) from PBMCs. This clonotype originated in a human donor in good health.

CDR3 sequence (DNA): TGTGCCAGCAGTGAATACGGGACGGCCTACGAGCAGTACTTC. Translation: CASSEYGTAYEQYF. The rearrangement links TRBV6-5 to TRBJ2-7; possibly TRBD1 or TRBD2 for D (5 bases each). V was clipped by 5 bases and J by 2 bases, with 13 bases between them. This CDR3 has 14 amino acids. The germline V gene has CDR1 MNHEY and CDR2 SVGAGI.